These T cell receptor beta chains were read from a single sample in a study of blood T cells in healthy people across ages. MiXCR, run by TCRdb on the 5' RACE reads, gives a single entry per CDR3 protein. The table shows about 900,000 distinct CDR3 sequences, with roughly 48% occurring only once. Sequencing was performed on blood. The receptors come from a young man in good health. Both conserved end residues are part of each CDR3. D genes are given only for firm matches. The size field is filled for only some rows; it gives once, few, many or a size class.

V,length,size,J,D,CDR3,DNA
TRBV24-1,16,many,TRBJ2-1,.,CATSDADRKLYNEQFF,TGTGCCACCAGTGATGCCGACAGGAAACTATACAATGAGCAGTTCTTC
TRBV12-5,13,many,TRBJ2-7,.,CASGPITAYEQYF,TGTGCTAGTGGCCCCATAACAGCCTACGAGCAGTACTTC
TRBV15,16,.,TRBJ2-3,TRBD2,CATSRGRSGSLDTQYF,TGTGCCACCAGCAGAGGCCGTAGCGGGAGTTTAGATACGCAGTATTTT
TRBV9,14,.,TRBJ1-3,TRBD1,CASRGGGTGNTIYF,TGTGCCAGCAGAGGGGGCGGCACTGGAAACACCATATATTTT
TRBV3-1,14,many,TRBJ2-1,.,CASSLRTDYNEQFF,TGTGCCAGCAGTTTGCGGACAGACTACAATGAGCAGTTCTTC
TRBV2,13,.,TRBJ2-3,.,CASNRASTDTQYF,TGTGCCAGCAACAGGGCAAGCACAGATACGCAGTATTTT
TRBV5-1,16,.,TRBJ2-5,TRBD2,CASSLAGEGVLETQYF,TGCGCCAGCAGCTTGGCCGGGGAGGGAGTCCTTGAGACCCAGTACTTC
TRBV4-1,17,.,TRBJ2-3,TRBD2,CASSHLGGGTNTDTQYF,TGCGCCAGCAGCCACTTGGGCGGGGGGACCAACACAGATACGCAGTATTTT
TRBV5-1,15,.,TRBJ2-1,TRBD2,CASSQTSGAVNEQFF,TGCGCCAGCAGCCAGACTAGCGGGGCTGTAAATGAGCAGTTCTTC
TRBV3-1,16,.,TRBJ2-7,.,CASTHGGGSSYNEQYF,TGTGCCAGCACCCACGGTGGTGGTAGCTCCTACAATGAGCAGTACTTC
TRBV7-2,15,few,TRBJ2-1,TRBD2,CASSRYSGVVNEQFF,TGTGCCAGCAGCCGTTATAGCGGGGTAGTCAATGAGCAGTTCTTC
TRBV7-7,15,.,TRBJ2-1,.,CASSSMTGEGNEQFF,TGTGCTAGCAGCTCAATGACAGGGGAGGGGAATGAGCAGTTCTTC
TRBV7-2,15,many,TRBJ2-1,TRBD2,CASSPPGLVYNEQFF,TGTGCCAGCAGCCCTCCGGGACTAGTGTACAATGAGCAGTTCTTC
TRBV4-3,16,few,TRBJ2-5,.,CASSQDGPQRIETQYF,TGCGCCAGCAGCCAAGATGGACCCCAACGGATCGAGACCCAGTACTTC
TRBV29-1,14,.,TRBJ1-5,.,CSVDVGNSNQPQHF,TGCAGCGTTGATGTTGGGAATAGCAATCAGCCCCAGCATTTT
TRBV5-5,15,.,TRBJ1-2,TRBD1,CASSFSTGGNYGYTF,TGTGCCAGCAGCTTCTCGACAGGGGGAAACTATGGCTACACCTTC
TRBV5-1,14,.,TRBJ2-7,.,CASSLIRDTYEQYF,TGCGCCAGCAGCTTGATCCGGGACACCTACGAGCAGTACTTC
TRBV15,15,.,TRBJ2-3,.,CATSTGQGGKDTQYF,TGTGCCACCAGCACAGGACAGGGAGGGAAGGATACGCAGTATTTT
TRBV6-5,14,.,TRBJ2-7,.,CASSREGNTYEQYF,TGTGCCAGCAGTAGAGAAGGTAACACCTACGAGCAGTACTTC
TRBV20-1,20,once,TRBJ2-4,TRBD1,CSASPPSRTGGVAFKNIQYF,TGCAGTGCTAGTCCACCGTCGAGGACAGGTGGAGTTGCGTTTAAAAACATTCAGTACTTC
TRBV7-3,14,many,TRBJ2-3,.,CASSLGGATDTQYF,TGTGCCAGCAGCTTGGGGGGGGCCACAGATACGCAGTATTTT
TRBV6-2/TRBV6-3,15,once,TRBJ2-5,TRBD2,CASSLLAGGLETQYF,TGTGCCAGCAGTCTCCTAGCGGGGGGGCTCGAGACCCAGTACTTC
TRBV25-1,15,few,TRBJ1-5,.,CASSVGGWDNQPQHF,TGTGCCAGCAGTGTGGGCGGGTGGGACAATCAGCCCCAGCATTTT
TRBV2,10,.,TRBJ2-1,.,CASSEAKQFF,TGTGCCAGCAGTGAGGCAAAGCAGTTCTTC
TRBV5-5,14,few,TRBJ2-7,TRBD1,CASSSIRGFYEQYF,TGTGCCAGCAGCAGCATCAGGGGGTTCTACGAGCAGTACTTC
TRBV5-1,18,.,TRBJ1-3,.,CASSLDFGGVSSGNTIYF,TGCGCCAGCAGCTTGGATTTCGGGGGCGTCTCCTCTGGAAACACCATATATTTT
TRBV7-2,13,few,TRBJ1-1,TRBD1,CASSFRTGGEAFF,TGTGCCAGCAGCTTTAGGACAGGGGGTGAAGCTTTCTTT
TRBV28,14,.,TRBJ1-6,.,CASSRGGVNSPLHF,TGTGCCAGCAGTCGCGGGGGCGTTAATTCACCCCTCCACTTT
TRBV7-9,16,.,TRBJ2-3,TRBD1,CASSLAQGADTDTQYF,TGTGCCAGCAGCTTAGCGCAGGGGGCGGACACAGATACGCAGTATTTT
TRBV20-1,17,.,TRBJ1-6,.,CSAGRSLSLQTNSPLHF,TGCAGTGCTGGACGTAGTCTGTCGTTACAAACTAATTCACCCCTCCACTTT
TRBV28,16,.,TRBJ1-5,TRBD1,CASSMHHRDRYQPQHF,TGTGCCAGCAGTATGCATCACCGGGACAGGTATCAGCCCCAGCATTTT
TRBV6-1,14,.,TRBJ1-5,.,CASNPQGRNQPQHF,TGTGCCAGCAACCCACAGGGAAGGAATCAGCCCCAGCATTTT
TRBV28,17,.,TRBJ2-1,.,CASTPRRAIIDSDEQFF,TGTGCCAGCACTCCCAGGAGGGCGATCATCGATTCGGATGAGCAGTTCTTC
TRBV7-2,15,.,TRBJ2-3,.,CASSSAVGLPDTQYF,TGTGCCAGCAGCTCGGCCGTTGGGCTCCCAGATACGCAGTATTTT
TRBV28,15,few,TRBJ1-1,.,CASSSPREGHTEAFF,TGTGCCAGCAGTTCCCCCCGGGAGGGGCACACTGAAGCTTTCTTT
TRBV5-5,13,few,TRBJ1-4,.,CASSRSRDEKLFF,TGTGCCAGCAGCCGGAGCAGGGACGAAAAACTGTTTTTT
TRBV4-2,15,.,TRBJ2-7,.,CASSQDPGVFNEQYF,TGTGCCAGCAGCCAAGACCCCGGAGTATTTAACGAGCAGTACTTC
TRBV20-1,13,few,TRBJ2-5,TRBD1,CSAYTGAGETQYF,TGCAGTGCATATACAGGGGCCGGGGAGACCCAGTACTTC
TRBV9,14,.,TRBJ2-1,.,CASSVGDGYNEQFF,TGTGCCAGCAGCGTAGGGGACGGATACAATGAGCAGTTCTTC
TRBV7-9,13,.,TRBJ1-2,TRBD1,CASRLSTGSGYTF,TGTGCCAGCAGGCTGTCGACAGGGTCCGGCTACACCTTC
TRBV4-1,17,.,TRBJ1-5,.,CASSQDGRRNDNQPQHF,TGCGCCAGCAGCCAAGATGGGCGCAGGAACGACAATCAGCCCCAGCATTTT
TRBV10-3,13,.,TRBJ2-7,.,CAIPGTADYEQYF,TGTGCCATCCCCGGGACGGCGGACTACGAGCAGTACTTC
TRBV6-5,15,.,TRBJ1-6,TRBD1,CASSYGTGGDSPLHF,TGTGCCAGCAGTTACGGGACAGGGGGGGATTCACCCCTCCACTTT
TRBV20-1,17,.,TRBJ2-1,TRBD2,CSALGTSGGGSYNEQFF,TGCAGTGCCCTTGGGACTAGCGGGGGTGGGTCCTACAATGAGCAGTTCTTC
TRBV4-3,18,.,TRBJ1-2,.,CASSQVIYSSPSLYGYTF,TGCGCCAGCAGCCAAGTAATTTACAGCAGCCCTTCCCTCTATGGCTACACCTTC
TRBV20-1,13,.,TRBJ2-7,TRBD1,CSAKVQGAQEQYF,TGCAGTGCTAAGGTCCAGGGGGCTCAGGAGCAGTACTTC
TRBV10-3,15,.,TRBJ2-6,.,CAIRTEISGANVLTF,TGTGCCATCAGGACCGAAATCTCTGGGGCCAACGTCCTGACTTTC
TRBV4-2,16,many,TRBJ2-5,.,CASSQDGAREGETQYF,TGTGCCAGCAGCCAAGATGGGGCCAGGGAAGGAGAGACCCAGTACTTC
TRBV7-9,14,.,TRBJ1-1,TRBD1,CASSYPDRATEAFF,TGTGCCAGCAGCTACCCTGACAGGGCCACTGAAGCTTTCTTT
TRBV7-9,11,.,TRBJ2-7,.,CASGALYEQYF,TGTGCCAGCGGGGCTTTGTACGAGCAGTACTTC
TRBV14,15,few,TRBJ1-2,TRBD1,CASSLSGQGSYGYTF,TGTGCCAGCAGCCTTTCGGGACAGGGGAGCTATGGCTACACCTTC
TRBV20-1,11,.,TRBJ1-2,TRBD1,CSPKTGDGYTF,TGCAGTCCTAAAACAGGGGATGGCTACACCTTC
TRBV7-6,16,.,TRBJ2-5,.,CASSLIVDAIGETQYF,TGTGCCAGCAGCTTAATTGTGGACGCTATCGGGGAGACCCAGTACTTC
TRBV3-1,16,many,TRBJ2-1,TRBD1,CASSPLGTGAYNEQFF,TGTGCCAGCAGCCCCCTGGGGACAGGGGCTTACAATGAGCAGTTCTTC
TRBV2,13,.,TRBJ2-1,TRBD1,CASTGVGQNEQFF,TGTGCCAGCACCGGAGTGGGACAGAATGAGCAGTTCTTC